These 9 T cell receptor beta chains originate from one sample sequenced in a study of blood T cell repertoires in COVID-19. Some clones are missing from TCRdb's copy, which holds only in-frame ones; the method was immunoSEQ multiplex PCR. This sample has roughly 86,000 clones, with approximately 83% found just once. Specimen: peripheral blood. Receptors originate from a woman in her 70s with acute or convalescent COVID-19.

This sequence joins TRBV29-1 and TRBJ1-1; possibly TRBD1 for D (6 bases). CDR1 is SQVTM and CDR2 is ANQGSEA in the germline V gene. The length of the CDR3 is 14 residues. The V gene lost 3 bases and the J gene lost 2 bases, with 13 bases spanning the gap. The CDR3: CSVDLQGPNTEAFF. The DNA for the CDR3 is TGCAGCGTTGACCTCCAGGGGCCTAACACTGAAGCTTTCTTT.

The chain couples TRBV9 to TRBJ2-7; 9 bases match TRBD1. This CDR3 spans 14 amino acids. Losses at the gene ends were 3 bases for V and 5 bases for J; bases not matched to a gene: 6. Germline V gene lookup returns CDR1 SGDLS and CDR2 YYNGEE. This CDR3 reads CASSAGTGSHEQYF. CDR3 nucleotide sequence: TGTGCCAGCAGCGCCGGGACAGGGTCCCACGAGCAGTACTTC.

The CDR3 region has the DNA TGTGCCAGTAGTATCCTGGTCAGGGGGCAGGTCAAAAACATTCAGTACTTC. Translated, it gives CASSILVRGQVKNIQYF. V and J are TRBV19 and TRBJ2-4, with 8 nucleotides matching TRBD1. The CDR3 sequence is 17 residues long. The germline CDR1 and CDR2 sequences are LNHDA and SQIVND (reference sequence). V lost 3 bases and J lost 3; bases outside the gene matches: 10.

This clone has a handful of counts. The chain couples TRBV3-1 (or the pseudogene TRBV3-2) to TRBJ1-3; 7 bases align to TRBD1. Germline CDR1 LGHDT, CDR2 YNNKEL (reference sequence). The CDR3 extends over 15 amino acids. With V trimmed by 1 base and J by 4 bases, 4 bases remained unmatched. CDR3 nucleotides: TGTGCCAGCAGCCAAGGCGGGACAGAAGGAAACACCATATATTTT. It yields the protein CASSQGGTEGNTIYF.

The rearrangement links TRBV5-1 to TRBJ2-1; 14 positions match TRBD2. Germline lookup yields CDR1 SGHRS and CDR2 YFSETQ. This CDR3 is built from 18 residues. CDR3 amino acids: CVRLSLSGTSGRNNEQFF. CDR3 nucleotide sequence: TGCGTCAGATTGTCGCTTTCTGGGACTAGCGGGAGAAACAATGAGCAGTTCTTC.

The chain employs TRBV11-2 and TRBJ2-5; D ambiguous. Trimming pared 1 base from V and 3 bases from J, leaving 6 bases between. The V gene's germline CDR1 is SGHAT and CDR2 FQNNGV. This CDR3 is built from 13 residues. CDR3 coding DNA: TGTGCCAGCAGCTTAGTACAGAAAGAGACCCAGTACTTC. Amino acid sequence: CASSLVQKETQYF.

The V call is TRBV5-1, the J call TRBJ1-3, with D possibly TRBD1 on 5 matching bases. The ends were cut back, 2 bases at V and 0 bases at J, with 9 bases in the middle. The CDR3 sequence is 15 residues long. From germline, CDR1 is SGHRS and CDR2 YFSETQ. CDR3 sequence: CASSFDSSSGNTIYF. The CDR3, as DNA: TGCGCCAGCAGCTTTGACAGCAGCTCTGGAAACACCATATATTTT.

This clone was counted only a few times. The J gene is TRBJ2-3, the V gene TRBV12-3 or TRBV12-4; no clear D gene. The CDR3 extends over 13 amino acids. V was pared by 2 bases and J by 3 bases, with 6 bases between. CDR3 nucleotides: TGTGCCAGCAGTTTACCCGGGACAGATACGCAGTATTTT. Protein sequence: CASSLPGTDTQYF.

CDR3: CASSSTGSNQPQHF. In DNA, the CDR3 is TGTGCCAGTAGTTCGACAGGGAGCAATCAGCCCCAGCATTTT. The chain employs TRBV19 and TRBJ1-5; 7 bases agree with TRBD1. Germline V gene lookup returns CDR1 LNHDA and CDR2 SQIVND (reference sequence). Germline trimming cut 5 bases from V and 1 base from J; bases unmatched to any gene: 2. This CDR3 comprises 14 residues.